This note documents a single T cell receptor beta chain sequence. Its cognate antigen is unknown. The source of the sample is a study of T cell responses to AZD1222 COVID-19 vaccine. Points from the study as a whole: Targets within unmutated variant regions were reportedly found for nearly half of spike-specific TCRs.

TCRdb keeps only in-frame clones here, not all; method: immunoSEQ multiplex PCR. This sample has tens of thousands of clones, with about 89% found just once. This CDR3 is built from 13 residues. In germline, CDR1 is MGHRA, CDR2 YSYEKL. V gave up 1 base and J gave up 2 bases, with 6 bases separating them. J is TRBJ2-7 and V is TRBV4-1, with D hard to call. The starting material was peripheral blood, obtained on day 0 of MenACWY control vaccination. The TCR sequence derives from an adult in good health. CDR3 nucleotide sequence: TGCGCCAGCAGCCAAGCGGATGCCTACGAGCAGTACTTC. Amino acids: CASSQADAYEQYF.